The rows below give T cell receptor beta chains drawn from one sample of a study of blood T cell repertoires in COVID-19. Measured with immunoSEQ multiplex PCR; TCRdb has only the in-frame clones, and not every one. The sample lists under 40,000 clones; around 87% were seen once. The sample was peripheral blood. The source is a man of 80 years or more with active COVID-19. Both conserved end residues are part of each CDR3. The D gene is left open where the match is weak. Clone size is given for some rows only: seen once, a few or many times, or a class if the clone is expanded.

CASSYSPAYNYPPYGYTF TGTGCCAGCAGTTACTCTCCGGCATATAACTACCCTCCTTATGGCTACACCTTC TRBJ1-2 once TRBV6-2/TRBV6-3 -
CASSSSLYTGELFF TGTGCCAGCAGCTCCTCACTGTACACCGGGGAGCTGTTTTTT TRBJ2-2 - TRBV7-9 -
CASSLGTGSGTETQYF TGCGCCAGCAGCTTGGGCACCGGGAGCGGGACAGAGACCCAGTACTTC TRBJ2-5 once TRBV5-1 TRBD2
CASSPAHGGLQPQHF TGTGCCAGCAGCCCCGCTCACGGGGGGCTTCAGCCCCAGCATTTT TRBJ1-5 - TRBV3-1/TRBV3-2 -
CASSLARGGTDTQYF TGCGCCAGCAGCTTGGCCCGGGGGGGCACAGATACGCAGTATTTT TRBJ2-3 few TRBV5-1 TRBD2
CASTLRAGRGRFSYEQYF TGTGCCAGCACCTTAAGGGCGGGGAGGGGACGATTTTCTTACGAGCAGTACTTC TRBJ2-7 - TRBV28 TRBD2
CASSQGIRLAGVSDTQYF TGCGCCAGCAGCCAAGGGATTAGACTAGCGGGAGTTTCAGATACGCAGTATTTT TRBJ2-3 few TRBV4-1 TRBD2
CASSLVVGEKLFF TGTGCCAGCAGTTTAGTCGTCGGTGAAAAACTGTTTTTT TRBJ1-4 - TRBV27 -
CAISEGPPGGAYEQYF TGTGCCATCAGTGAAGGACCTCCAGGAGGTGCCTACGAGCAGTACTTC TRBJ2-7 - TRBV10-3 -
CAWSIRVNQPQHF TGTGCCTGGAGTATCAGGGTTAATCAGCCCCAGCATTTT TRBJ1-5 few TRBV30 -
CASSDTGGRSHEQYF TGCGCCAGCAGCGATACAGGGGGCAGATCCCACGAGCAGTACTTC TRBJ2-7 - TRBV10-1 TRBD1
CASSKTGGQETQYF TGTGCCAGTAGTAAGACGGGGGGCCAAGAGACCCAGTACTTC TRBJ2-5 - TRBV19 TRBD2
CASTSAWDRLNSPLHF TGTGCCAGTACATCAGCCTGGGACAGGTTAAATTCACCCCTCCACTTT TRBJ1-6 - TRBV19 TRBD1
CASSILVTTSLYGYTF TGTGCCAGTAGTATACTGGTGACAACCTCTCTCTATGGCTACACCTTC TRBJ1-2 once TRBV19 -
CASSLGNLQETQYF TGTGCCAGCAGCTTGGGTAATTTACAAGAGACCCAGTACTTC TRBJ2-5 - TRBV5-4 -
CASRPAGTGQETQYF TGTGCCAGTAGACCCGCCGGGACAGGGCAAGAGACCCAGTACTTC TRBJ2-5 once TRBV19 TRBD1
CASSSQGGSETQYF TGTGCCAGCTCCTCCCAGGGGGGCTCGGAGACCCAGTACTTC TRBJ2-5 - TRBV7-2 -
CASSLHRGDRNQPQHF TGTGCCAGCAGCCTCCATAGGGGAGACAGGAATCAGCCCCAGCATTTT TRBJ1-5 - TRBV6-2/TRBV6-3 -
CASSVGGRGEQFF TGTGCCAGCTCTGTCGGCGGGAGAGGGGAGCAGTTCTTC TRBJ2-1 - TRBV18 TRBD2
CASLLAGGTEQFF TGTGCCAGTCTGCTAGCGGGAGGGACTGAGCAGTTCTTC TRBJ2-1 - TRBV5-5 TRBD2
CASSPPMGQIYEQYF TGTGCCAGCTCACCACCTATGGGACAGATCTACGAGCAGTACTTC TRBJ2-7 - TRBV18 TRBD1
CASSIQLAGGRGEQFF TGTGCCAGCAGCATACAACTAGCGGGAGGGCGTGGTGAGCAGTTCTTC TRBJ2-1 - TRBV7-2 TRBD2
CASSTWAPNTGELFF TGTGCCAGCAGCACCTGGGCCCCGAACACCGGGGAGCTGTTTTTT TRBJ2-2 - TRBV5-8 -
CASSSGTSNQPQHF TGTGCCAGCAGCAGTGGGACAAGCAATCAGCCCCAGCATTTT TRBJ1-5 few TRBV28 -
CASSSGQGRTGANVLTF TGTGCCAGCTCATCGGGACAGGGGAGGACTGGGGCCAACGTCCTGACTTTC TRBJ2-6 - TRBV18 TRBD1
CASSQGVSYEQYF TGTGCCAGCAGCCAAGGCGTTTCCTACGAGCAGTACTTC TRBJ2-7 once TRBV14 -
CASSPGTLSSYEQYF TGCGCCAGCAGCCCGGGGACTCTGAGCTCCTACGAGCAGTACTTC TRBJ2-7 - TRBV5-1 -
CAWSDFREKQYF TGTGCCTGGAGTGATTTCAGGGAAAAGCAGTACTTC TRBJ2-7 few TRBV30 -
CASSLYQGGEGQYF TGCGCCAGCAGCTTGTATCAGGGCGGGGAGGGGCAGTACTTC TRBJ2-7 - TRBV5-1 TRBD2
CASIGLAANTGELFF TGTGCCAGCATCGGACTAGCGGCAAACACCGGGGAGCTGTTTTTT TRBJ2-2 - TRBV28 TRBD2
CASSLWGAGARGEQYF TGTGCCAGCAGCTTATGGGGAGCGGGAGCCCGGGGCGAGCAGTACTTC TRBJ2-7 - TRBV11-2 TRBD2
CASSAETGNTEAFF TGTGCCAGCAGCGCGGAGACAGGGAACACTGAAGCTTTCTTT TRBJ1-1 - TRBV9 -
CASNPSGSYEQYF TGTGCCAGCAATCCTAGCGGGAGCTACGAGCAGTACTTC TRBJ2-7 - TRBV9 TRBD2
CASSQGLVNEQFF TGTGCCAGCAGCCAAGGACTAGTCAATGAGCAGTTCTTC TRBJ2-1 - TRBV7-8 TRBD2
CASSDSTVGELFF TGTGCCAGCAGTGACTCAACAGTCGGGGAGCTGTTTTTT TRBJ2-2 - TRBV6-4 -
CASSMGRGGRNPGANVLTF TGTGCCAGTAGTATGGGGAGGGGTGGGCGGAACCCTGGGGCCAACGTCCTGACTTTC TRBJ2-6 once TRBV19 TRBD2
CASSERGQGGNEQFF TGCGCCAGCAGCGAGAGGGGACAGGGTGGCAATGAGCAGTTCTTC TRBJ2-1 - TRBV5-1 TRBD1
CASSQEAYFTGELFF TGCGCCAGCAGCCAAGAAGCTTACTTCACCGGGGAGCTGTTTTTT TRBJ2-2 - TRBV4-1 -
CASSLAKNTEAFF TGCGCCAGCAGCTTGGCCAAGAACACTGAAGCTTTCTTT TRBJ1-1 - TRBV5-1 -
CASSLDQVSEQYF TGTGCCAGCAGCTTAGATCAGGTATCCGAGCAGTACTTC TRBJ2-7 - TRBV11-3 -
CASSETGTSAYEQYF TGTGCCAGCAGTGAAACCGGGACTAGCGCCTACGAGCAGTACTTC TRBJ2-7 - TRBV25-1 TRBD2
CASSRAAGRADTQYF TGCGCCAGCAGCCGGGCAGCGGGCCGGGCAGATACGCAGTATTTT TRBJ2-3 - TRBV5-1 -
CASSEAARGGNTIYF TGTGCCAGCAGTGAGGCCGCCAGGGGTGGAAACACCATATATTTT TRBJ1-3 - TRBV6-1 -
CASSLRAAGGEANEQFF TGTGCCAGCAGTTTAAGGGCGGCCGGAGGGGAGGCCAATGAGCAGTTCTTC TRBJ2-1 - TRBV27 -
CASNPHRAGANVLTF TGTGCCAGCAACCCACACAGGGCTGGGGCCAACGTCCTGACTTTC TRBJ2-6 - TRBV28 -
CASSFVRGWETDTQYF TGTGCCAGCAGCTTTGTCAGAGGTTGGGAGACAGATACGCAGTATTTT TRBJ2-3 - TRBV12-1 -
CASSESTGVEQYF TGTGCCAGCAGTGAGTCGACAGGGGTCGAGCAGTACTTC TRBJ2-7 - TRBV6-1 TRBD1
CASSNRGANQPQHF TGTGCCAGCAGCAACAGGGGCGCCAATCAGCCCCAGCATTTT TRBJ1-5 - TRBV7-2 TRBD1
CASSPGAGGETQYF TGTGCCAGCTCACCAGGGGCAGGGGGAGAGACCCAGTACTTC TRBJ2-5 - TRBV18 TRBD1
CASSENRAPNEQFF TGTGCCAGCAGTGAAAATAGAGCACCCAATGAGCAGTTCTTC TRBJ2-1 - TRBV2 -
CATSTFRQDSEQFF TGTGCCACCAGCACCTTTAGACAGGACAGTGAGCAGTTCTTC TRBJ2-1 - TRBV15 -
CASSRDRDAYEQYF TGTGCCAGCAGCCGGGACAGGGATGCCTACGAGCAGTACTTC TRBJ2-7 - TRBV7-2 TRBD1
CASSERGSTDTQYF TGTGCCAGTAGCGAAAGGGGGTCCACAGATACGCAGTATTTT TRBJ2-3 - TRBV19 -
CASSHPGQGAPGELFF TGTGCCAGCAGCCATCCGGGACAGGGGGCCCCCGGGGAGCTGTTTTTT TRBJ2-2 - TRBV14 TRBD1